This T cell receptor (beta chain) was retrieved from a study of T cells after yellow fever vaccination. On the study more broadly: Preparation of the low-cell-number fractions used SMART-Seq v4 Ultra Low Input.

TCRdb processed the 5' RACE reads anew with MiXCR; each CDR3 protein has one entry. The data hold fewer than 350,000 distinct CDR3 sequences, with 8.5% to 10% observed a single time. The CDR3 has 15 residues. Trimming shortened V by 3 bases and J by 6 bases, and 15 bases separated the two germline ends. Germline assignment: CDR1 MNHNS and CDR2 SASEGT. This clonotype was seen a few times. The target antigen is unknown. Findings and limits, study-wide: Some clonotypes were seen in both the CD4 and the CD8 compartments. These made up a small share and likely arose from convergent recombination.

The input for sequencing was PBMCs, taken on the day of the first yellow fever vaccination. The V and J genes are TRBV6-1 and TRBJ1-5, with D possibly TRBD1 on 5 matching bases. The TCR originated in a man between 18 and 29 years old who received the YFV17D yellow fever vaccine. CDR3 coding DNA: TGTGCCAGCAGTGATGGGGGGAGGCCGGCTCAGCCCCAGCATTTT. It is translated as CASSDGGRPAQPQHF.